This TCR beta chain was observed in a study of molecular identifiers for immune sequencing clone quantification. About the research overall: RNA from 20,000 or 100,000 naive CD8 cells was split five ways in replicates, with four sequenced. Broader study findings: Whereas naive cells kept under 1% of molecules in clones above 20 RNA copies, such clones held over 97% in effectors.

TCRdb independently ran MiXCR on the PCR reads; one entry per CDR3 protein. The sample lists 40,000 to 50,000 distinct CDR3 sequences; roughly a fifth were seen once. This CDR3 contains 20 residues. After removal of 6 bases from V and 6 bases from J, the junction contained 21 bases not matched to a gene. Sorted cells numbering about 20,000 to 1,000,000, with 10%, 30% or 50% RNA, yielded the naive CD8 libraries. Sorted naive CD8 T cells were those defined as CD8+CD4-CCR7+CD45RA+. This clonotype has ten or more counts. Its antigen is as yet unknown. Sequenced input: naive CD8+ T cells from blood, with Jurkat cell RNA spiked in. As to subset: FACS-sorted CD8+CD4-CCR7+CD45RA+ naive T cells. J is TRBJ2-5 and V is TRBV12-3 or TRBV12-4; 14 bases line up with TRBD2. The receptor was derived from a human donor in good health. Some libraries in this study had Jurkat cell RNA spiked in. The CDR3 region is CASSHSGTSGSRGSWQTQYF. The CDR3 DNA follows: TGTGCCAGCAGCCATTCTGGGACTAGCGGGAGTCGGGGGTCTTGGCAGACCCAGTACTTC.